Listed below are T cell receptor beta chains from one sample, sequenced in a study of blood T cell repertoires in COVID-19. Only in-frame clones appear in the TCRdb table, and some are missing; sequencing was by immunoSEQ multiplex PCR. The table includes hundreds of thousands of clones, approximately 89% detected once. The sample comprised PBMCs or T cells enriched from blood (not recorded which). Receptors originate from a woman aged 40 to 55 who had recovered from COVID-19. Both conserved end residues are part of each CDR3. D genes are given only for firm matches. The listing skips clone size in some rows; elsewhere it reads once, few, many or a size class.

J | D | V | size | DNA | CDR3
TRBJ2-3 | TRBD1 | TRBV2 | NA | TGTGCCAGCACCAAGGACAGGGAGGATACGCAGTATTTT | CASTKDREDTQYF
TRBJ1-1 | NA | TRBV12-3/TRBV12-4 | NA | TGTGCCAGCACCACAGGGATAACTGAAGCTTTCTTT | CASTTGITEAFF
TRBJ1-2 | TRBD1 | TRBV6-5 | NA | TGTGCCATTACAGGGGGCGATGGCTACACCTTC | CAITGGDGYTF
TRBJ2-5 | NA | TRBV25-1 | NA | TGTGCCAGCAGTGAATGGGGACTAGAGACCCAGTACTTC | CASSEWGLETQYF
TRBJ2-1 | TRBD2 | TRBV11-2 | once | TGTGCCAGCAGTGAACAGACGGGGGGTTACAATGAGCAGTTCTTC | CASSEQTGGYNEQFF
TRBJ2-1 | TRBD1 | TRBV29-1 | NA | TGCAGCGCCGGGACAGGCTTTCACAATGAGCAGTTCTTC | CSAGTGFHNEQFF
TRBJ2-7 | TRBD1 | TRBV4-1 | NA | TGCGCCAGCAGCGAAACCGGGACAGTTTACGTGGAGCAGTACTTC | CASSETGTVYVEQYF
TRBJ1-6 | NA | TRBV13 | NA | TGTGCCAGCAGTCTGAGCTCCTATAATTCACCCCTCCACTTT | CASSLSSYNSPLHF
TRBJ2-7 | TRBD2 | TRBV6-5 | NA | TGTGCCAGCAACCCAACTAGCGGCCCCTTCAAGCAGTACTTC | CASNPTSGPFKQYF
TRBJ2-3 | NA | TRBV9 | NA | TGTGCCAGCAGCGTAGCACAGGTTCGAGATACGCAGTATTTT | CASSVAQVRDTQYF
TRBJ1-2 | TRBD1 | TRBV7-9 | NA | TGTGCCAGCAGCTTAGGGGGGACAGGGGCGAACTATGGCTACACCTTC | CASSLGGTGANYGYTF
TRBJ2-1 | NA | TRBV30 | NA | TGTGCCTGGGGCCTACTCAATGAGCAGTTCTTC | CAWGLLNEQFF
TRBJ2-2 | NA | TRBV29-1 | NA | TGCAGCGTTGTCAGGACCGGGGAGCTGTTTTTT | CSVVRTGELFF
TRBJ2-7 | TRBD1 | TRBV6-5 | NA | TGTGCCAGCAGTTTCCCAGGGGACAGCGAGCAGTACTTC | CASSFPGDSEQYF
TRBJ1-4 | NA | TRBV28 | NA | TGTGCCAGCAGTTTGGCGGGTCAGGGGTACGAAAAACTGTTTTTT | CASSLAGQGYEKLFF
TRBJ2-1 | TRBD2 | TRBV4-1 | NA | TGCGCCAGCAGCCAAGAAGCTAGCGGGACAATTCTCTCCTACAATGAGCAGTTCTTC | CASSQEASGTILSYNEQFF
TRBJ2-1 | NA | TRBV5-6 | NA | TGTGCCAGCAGCTCCGACCACAGGGATCTTATTTTTGAAGATGAGCAGTTCTTC | CASSSDHRDLIFEDEQFF
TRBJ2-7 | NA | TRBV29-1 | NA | TGCAGCGCGATTCTGGTTAACAGGGACTACGAGCAGTACTTC | CSAILVNRDYEQYF
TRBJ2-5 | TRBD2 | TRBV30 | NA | TGTGCCTGCTACGGGACTAGCGGGGGACAAGAGACCCAGTACTTC | CACYGTSGGQETQYF
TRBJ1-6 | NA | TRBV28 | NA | TGTGCCACCTGGGGCGTCTATAATTCACCCCTCCACTTT | CATWGVYNSPLHF
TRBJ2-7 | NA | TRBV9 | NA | TGTGCCAGCAGCGGGGGTGGGACGGGAGCTGTCCACGAGCAGTACTTC | CASSGGGTGAVHEQYF
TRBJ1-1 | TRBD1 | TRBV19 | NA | TGTGCCAGTAGTACTCTCGACAGGGGTAGAGCTTTCTTT | CASSTLDRGRAFF
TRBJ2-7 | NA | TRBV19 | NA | TGTGCCAGTAGTATCTTAGGGACACAGGAGCAGTACTTC | CASSILGTQEQYF
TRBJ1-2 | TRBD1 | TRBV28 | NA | TGTGCCAGCAGTACAGGGGGCCATAACTATGGCTACACCTTC | CASSTGGHNYGYTF
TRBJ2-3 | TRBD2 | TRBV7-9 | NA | TGTGCCAGCAGCACCACCATGGTAGCGGGGGTGACAGATACGCAGTATTTT | CASSTTMVAGVTDTQYF
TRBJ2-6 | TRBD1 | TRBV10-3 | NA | TGTGCCATCAGTGGAGTTACATTGGACAGGGATATAACTGGGGCCAACGTCCTGACTTTC | CAISGVTLDRDITGANVLTF
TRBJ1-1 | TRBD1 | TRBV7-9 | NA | TGTGCCAGCAGCTTAGCAGGCCAGGGGGCCACTGAAGCTTTCTTT | CASSLAGQGATEAFF
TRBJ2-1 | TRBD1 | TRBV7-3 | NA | TGTGCCAGCAGCTTACATCCGGGACAGGTACTGAATGAGCAGTTCTTC | CASSLHPGQVLNEQFF
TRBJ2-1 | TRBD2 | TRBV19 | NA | TGTGCCAGTAGTAGTTGGACTAGCGGGCACAATGAGCAGTTCTTC | CASSSWTSGHNEQFF
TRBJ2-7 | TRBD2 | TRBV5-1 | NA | TGCGCCAGCAGCTTTACTAGCGGGTTCTCCTACGAGCAGTACTTC | CASSFTSGFSYEQYF
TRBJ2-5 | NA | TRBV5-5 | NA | TGTGCCAGCAGCTTCTCCGGGACACCACAAGAGACCCAGTACTTC | CASSFSGTPQETQYF
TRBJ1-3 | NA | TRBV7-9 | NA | TGTGCCAGCAGCTCGACATGGTCCGGAAACACCATATATTTT | CASSSTWSGNTIYF
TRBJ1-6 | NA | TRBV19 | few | TGTGCCAGTAGTGAGGGACAAATGTTGTCCCTCCACTTT | CASSEGQMLSLHF
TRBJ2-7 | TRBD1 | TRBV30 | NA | TGTGCCTGGAGTGTAGCCCTCCGGACAGGGAAGCAGTACTTC | CAWSVALRTGKQYF
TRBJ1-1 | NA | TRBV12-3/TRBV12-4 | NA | TGTGCCAGCAGTTTCCGCGAGAACACTGAAGCTTTCTTT | CASSFRENTEAFF
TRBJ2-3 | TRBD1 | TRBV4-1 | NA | TGCGCCAGCAGCCAGGGACAGGGTTCAGATACGCAGTATTTT | CASSQGQGSDTQYF
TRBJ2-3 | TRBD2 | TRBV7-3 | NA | TGTGCCAGCAGCTTAACGAGAATTAGCGGGGGGGATACGCAGTATTTT | CASSLTRISGGDTQYF
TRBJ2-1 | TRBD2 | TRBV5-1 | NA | TGCGCCAGCGGATTAGCGGGGGGTAGGGATGAGCAGTTCTTC | CASGLAGGRDEQFF
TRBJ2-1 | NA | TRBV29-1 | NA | TGCAGCGTCGATACACCGACAGGAGTTACCTCCTACAATGAGCAGTTCTTC | CSVDTPTGVTSYNEQFF
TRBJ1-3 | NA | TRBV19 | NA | TGTGCCAGTAGTACAGGGTCCCTCCTCTCTGGAAACACCATATATTTT | CASSTGSLLSGNTIYF
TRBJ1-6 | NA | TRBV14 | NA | TGTGCCAGCAGCCGCGGGGGAGGATCACCCCTCCACTTT | CASSRGGGSPLHF
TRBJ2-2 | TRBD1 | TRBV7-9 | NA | TGTGCCAGCAGCAAAAGACAGGGCCCGAACACCGGGGAGCTGTTTTTT | CASSKRQGPNTGELFF
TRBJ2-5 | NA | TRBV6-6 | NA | TGTGCCAGCAGTTACCCGAGTACAGACACCCAAGAGACCCAGTACTTC | CASSYPSTDTQETQYF
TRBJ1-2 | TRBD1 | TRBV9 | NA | TGTGCCAGCAGCCGACAGGGGTTCAACTATGGCTACACCTTC | CASSRQGFNYGYTF
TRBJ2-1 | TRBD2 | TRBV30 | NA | TGTGCCCAGACGGGGGGGCCACTTGAGCAGTTCTTC | CAQTGGPLEQFF
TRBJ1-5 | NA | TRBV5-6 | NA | TGTGCCAGCAGCTTGGGGGCGGGCGGAGGGTCCTACAATCAGCCCCAGCATTTT | CASSLGAGGGSYNQPQHF
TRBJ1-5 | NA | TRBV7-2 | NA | TGTGCCAGCAGCTTAATCGGGGTTGGCAATCAGCCCCAGCATTTT | CASSLIGVGNQPQHF
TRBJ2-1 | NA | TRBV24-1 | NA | TGTGCCACCAGTGATTCACACCACAATGAGCAGTTCTTC | CATSDSHHNEQFF
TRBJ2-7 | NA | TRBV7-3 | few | TGTGCCAGCAGCTCGAAGGGGGGGCACGAGCAGTACTTC | CASSSKGGHEQYF
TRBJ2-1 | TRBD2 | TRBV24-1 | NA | TGTGCCACCAGTGATTTGGGGGGGGGAAATGAGCAGTTCTTC | CATSDLGGGNEQFF
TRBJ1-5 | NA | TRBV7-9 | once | TGTGCCAGCAGCACGGACAGATATCAGCCCCAGCATTTT | CASSTDRYQPQHF